This TCR beta chain is drawn from a study of OX40 agonist ivuxolimab in advanced cancers. Regarding the study in general: Ivuxolimab, which targeted the costimulatory receptor OX40 (CD134), was an agonistic, fully human IgG2 monoclonal antibody. Intravenous ivuxolimab was administered to patients every 2 weeks at six dose levels: 0.01, 0.1, 0.3, 1.5, 3 and 10 mg/kg. Of the approximately 50 dose-escalation patients, hepatocellular carcinoma was present in 19, melanoma in about 15, renal cell carcinoma in 9 and head and neck cancer in 9. A male proportion of approximately 83% and a mean age of approximately 58 years, ranging from about 20 to 80, were recorded for the dose-escalation cohort. Patients were allowed to have had prior anti-PD-1, anti-PD-L1 or anti-CTLA-4 therapy, and 30% to 40% of the dose-escalation patients had been treated with checkpoint inhibitors. Partial responses occurred in three dose-escalation patients: two with cutaneous melanoma and one with hepatocellular carcinoma. Peripheral TCRbeta sequencing was intended to test whether TCR sequence diversity was altered and clonal T-cell expansion was caused by ivuxolimab. The monotherapy dose-escalation portion (N = 52 patients) of the phase I ivuxolimab trial is reported in the paper.

A note on this clone: Its antigen remains undetermined. No clone much larger than this one lies a single base away; base qualities are absent.

V was cut back by 3 bases and J by 2 bases, leaving a gap of 16 bases between them. From the cysteine through the phenylalanine, the CDR3 covers 16 amino acids. CDR3 DNA is the only sequence kept; it has 48 bases, read in frame from the first base. CDR1 and CDR2, looked up from the germline V gene, are LGHNT and FRNRAP. To sequence the TCRbeta CDR3 region, genomic DNA was isolated from the sorted cells. TCRbeta CDR3 regions were sequenced using the immunoSEQ Assay. Sourced from immuneACCESS, this table was stored by TCRdb with only in-frame sequences that have V and J called. A share of the clones is absent; for the studies checked, an unresolved V gene accounts for under half, and the remainder has no known explanation. A total of approximately 60,000 clones appear in this sample, approximately 93% of them only once. In total, the top ten clones hold 18% of the sample. The trial excluded patients who had a history of autoimmune disease or were on systemic immunosuppression. Peripheral blood for TCR sequencing was drawn from every dose cohort at baseline, at cycle 4 day 1 and at cycle 7 day 1. Samples were obtained from an open-label, multicenter, first-in-human phase I dose-escalation trial of ivuxolimab. The trial enrolled adults with locally advanced or metastatic head and neck squamous cell, hepatocellular, melanoma or renal cell carcinoma. Before TCR sequencing, CD4+ and CD8+ T cells were separately sorted from peripheral blood.

Here is what the overall study found, with its caveats: On average, CD8+ T cells showed more expanded clones than CD4+ T cells after ivuxolimab. In the 0.1-3.0 mg/kg groups, partial responders were among the patients with the lowest normalized peripheral clonal expansion, particularly in CD8+ T cells. Low levels of normalized T-cell clonal expansion were also seen in some nonresponding patients. The antigen specificity of the clonally expanded peripheral T cells was not determined. At doses from 0.1 to 3.0 mg/kg, clonal expansion was seen in both CD4+ and CD8+ blood T cells between baseline and week 6.

Recombination joined TRBV12-5 with TRBJ1-2, with a weak D call of TRBD1 (5 bases match). This receptor was obtained from an adult with an advanced solid tumor such as melanoma, head and neck, liver or kidney cancer. Sequenced material: CD4+ or CD8+ T cells sorted from blood, taken in a trial of the OX40 agonist ivuxolimab. The CDR3 here reads CASGFGSGRVNYGYTF. The DNA sequence reads TGTGCTAGTGGTTTCGGTTCGGGCAGGGTAAACTATGGCTACACCTTC.